This passage covers 21 T cell receptor beta chains from one sample sequenced in a study of OX40 agonist ivuxolimab in advanced cancers. TCRdb's copy holds only in-frame clones and misses some; the assay was immunoSEQ multiplex PCR. The table records about 82,000 clones, 85% to 90% of them present only once. The starting material was CD4+ or CD8+ T cells sorted from blood, obtained in a trial of the OX40 agonist ivuxolimab. Receptors originate from an adult with an advanced solid tumor such as melanoma, head and neck, liver or kidney cancer.

This clone was seen a handful of times. The chain couples TRBV7-3 to TRBJ1-5; 11 nucleotides align to TRBD1. This CDR3 has 17 amino acids. Germline V gives CDR1 SGHTA, CDR2 FQGTGA. The V and J ends lost 8 bases and 4 bases, in that order; junction bases with no gene match: 13. The CDR3 protein is CASGNAGTGGGNQPQHF. The CDR3 nucleotides read TGTGCCAGCGGAAACGCCGGGACAGGGGGAGGTAATCAGCCCCAGCATTTT.

This clone occurred once. This chain links TRBV6-1 with TRBJ2-5, with D perhaps matching TRBD2 (6 bases). The ends were cut back, 2 bases at V and 2 bases at J, with 12 bases in the middle. Germline V gene lookup returns CDR1 MNHNS and CDR2 SASEGT. The CDR3 length is 15 residues. The CDR3 sequence: CASSEQTGVQETQYF. CDR3 DNA: TGTGCCAGCAGTGAACAGACGGGGGTGCAAGAGACCCAGTACTTC.

This chain links TRBV5-1 with TRBJ2-5; TRBD1 is a possible D gene (6 bases). The V and J ends lost 2 bases and 5 bases respectively, with 13 bases between them. The CDR3 runs 14 residues. Looked up from germline, CDR1 is SGHRS and CDR2 is YFSETQ. In DNA form, the CDR3 reads TGCGCCAGCAGCTTCGGACAGTGGCGGGAGACCCAGTACTTC. Its translation: CASSFGQWRETQYF.

This clone has just one count. J is TRBJ2-3 and V is TRBV11-2; 7 bases agree with TRBD2. The germline V gene has CDR1 SGHAT and CDR2 FQNNGV. The CDR3 is made up of 14 amino acids. The V segment lost 6 bases and the J segment 3 bases; nucleotides outside the gene matches: 6. The CDR3 here is CASSSFGGTDTQYF. The DNA for the CDR3 is TGTGCCAGCAGTTCCTTCGGGGGGACAGATACGCAGTATTTT.

The rearrangement uses TRBV7-9 and TRBJ1-4; D not resolved. Germline CDR1 SEHNR, CDR2 FQNEAQ (reference sequence). The V end lost 5 bases, the J end lost 8 bases, and 21 bases lay between the germline ends. The CDR3 has 16 residues. As DNA, the CDR3 is TGTGCCAGCAGCCGATCACGCTCTGGGATCTGGGAAAAACTGTTTTTT. Its protein product is CASSRSRSGIWEKLFF.

J is TRBJ2-7 and V is TRBV7-2, with 12 nucleotides matching TRBD1. This CDR3 contains 15 residues. Germline V gives CDR1 SGHTA, CDR2 FQGNSA. V shed 5 bases and J 2 bases; nucleotides not matched to a gene: 4. The chain's CDR3 is CASSPGTGGAYEQYF. In DNA, the CDR3 is TGTGCCAGCAGCCCGGGGACAGGGGGCGCCTACGAGCAGTACTTC.

DNA for the CDR3: TGTGCCAGCAGTTACTCCAGCGGGGGGGACTACGAGCAGTACTTC. This gives the protein CASSYSSGGDYEQYF. V usage is TRBV6-5 and J usage is TRBJ2-7; 10 bases align to TRBD2. Per germline, CDR1 MNHEY and CDR2 SVGAGI. The CDR3 has 15 residues. The V segment lost 0 bases and the J segment 3 bases; nucleotides outside the gene matches: 2.

The sample holds one count of this clone. The chain couples TRBV7-9 to TRBJ1-1; tentatively, D is TRBD1 (6 bases). Trimming removed 4 bases from V and 7 bases from J, with 19 bases in between. Germline-derived CDR1 and CDR2 are SEHNR and FQNEAQ (reference sequence). The CDR3 spans 15 residues. In nucleotides, the CDR3 is TGTGCCAGCAGCTCCTATGACCCCAGACAGGTTGAAGCTTTCTTT. This encodes CASSSYDPRQVEAFF.

V gene TRBV5-1 combines with J gene TRBJ2-5; weak D call: TRBD2 (5 bases). This CDR3 is built from 13 residues. Germline loops: CDR1 SGHRS, CDR2 YFSETQ. V was trimmed by 3 bases and J by 5 bases, leaving 11 bases between them. DNA of the CDR3: TGCGCCAGCAGCTCCGGGGTTAGGGAGACCCAGTACTTC. It is translated as CASSSGVRETQYF.

The V call is TRBV5-5, the J call TRBJ1-2, with no clear D. The V end lost 4 bases, the J end lost 5 bases, and 18 bases lay between the germline ends. Germline CDR1 and CDR2: SGHKS and YYEKEE (reference sequence). The CDR3 extends over 15 amino acids. The CDR3 nucleotides are TGTGCCAGCAGCCACGGTGAGGTCAGACCTTATGGCTACACCTTC. It specifies CASSHGEVRPYGYTF.

The V gene is TRBV6-5, the J gene TRBJ2-7, with D uncertain. This CDR3 is built from 14 residues. The V end lost 8 bases, the J end lost 5 bases, and 19 bases lay between the germline ends. Germline-derived CDR1 and CDR2 are MNHEY and SVGAGI. The CDR3 DNA follows: TGTGCCAGCCGCGGCCTGATGGGGTTCAACGAGCAGTACTTC. It translates to CASRGLMGFNEQYF.

The chain couples TRBV19 to TRBJ1-5; no reliable D call. Trimming stripped 1 base from V and 5 bases from J, with 15 bases between. The V gene's germline CDR1 is LNHDA and CDR2 SQIVND (reference sequence). This CDR3 contains 16 residues. The CDR3 protein is CASSIGSGGRDQPQHF. The CDR3 DNA reads as TGTGCCAGTAGTATAGGGTCGGGCGGACGGGATCAGCCCCAGCATTTT. Full variable domain (remainder filled in from reference TRBV19 and TRBJ1-5): DGGITQSPKYLFRKEGQNVTLSCEQNLNHDAMYWYRQDPGQGLRLIYYSQIVNDFQKGDIAEGYSVSREKKESFPLTVTSAQKNPTAFYLCASSIGSGGRDQPQHFGDGTRLSIL.

This clone was seen only once. The rearrangement uses TRBV6-5 and TRBJ2-7; the D gene could be TRBD1 or TRBD2 (7 bases each). Germline assignment: CDR1 MNHEY and CDR2 SVGAGI. V was trimmed by 6 bases and J by 3 bases, leaving 15 bases between them. CDR3 size: 14 residues. The CDR3 sequence: CASSQGGGGYEQYF. Here the CDR3 DNA reads TGTGCCAGCAGCCAGGGGGGCGGGGGCTACGAGCAGTACTTC.

The chain links TRBV10-3 to TRBJ1-4, with D unclear. The CDR3 spans 13 residues. Per the germline V gene, CDR1 is ENHRY and CDR2 is SYGVKD. Trimming shortened V by 3 bases and J by 5 bases, and 7 bases separated the two germline ends. The CDR3 nucleotides read TGTGCCATCAGTGAACAGCTAAATGAAAAACTGTTTTTT. Protein product: CAISEQLNEKLFF.

J is TRBJ2-5 and V is TRBV10-3, with D perhaps being TRBD1 or TRBD2 (5 bases each). V lost 10 bases to trimming and J lost 5 bases, with 26 bases between them. The CDR3 totals 16 residues. CDR1 is ENHRY, CDR2 SYGVKD, per germline. The chain's CDR3 is CATLSFGTGRGETQYF. The DNA for the CDR3 is TGTGCCACCCTTTCCTTCGGAACGGGGCGAGGGGAGACCCAGTACTTC.

The rearrangement uses TRBV7-9 and TRBJ2-7, with 8 bases identical to TRBD2. Trimming took 2 bases from V and 3 from J; bases not matched to a gene: 3. The CDR3 length is 14 residues. Germline values: CDR1 SEHNR, CDR2 FQNEAQ (reference sequence). The CDR3 coding sequence is TGTGCCAGCAGCTTAAGCCTAGCGGGCTACGAGCAGTACTTC. Its translation is CASSLSLAGYEQYF. Filled out from reference TRBV7-9 and TRBJ2-7, the complete variable domain reads DTGVSQNPRHKITKRGQNVTFRCDPISEHNRLYWYRQTLGQGPEFLTYFQNEAQLEKSRLLSDRFSAERPKGSFSTLEIQRTEQGDSAMYLCASSLSLAGYEQYFGPGTRLTVT.

The rearrangement links TRBV4-2 to TRBJ1-6; 7 nucleotides agree with TRBD1. The CDR3 runs to 15 residues. V gave up 1 base and J gave up 4 bases; unmatched junction bases: 1. CDR1 is LGHNA, CDR2 YNFKEQ, per germline. The CDR3 sequence is CASSQAGQYNSPLHF. In DNA, the CDR3 is TGTGCCAGCAGCCAAGCGGGACAGTATAATTCACCCCTCCACTTT.

The chain is built from TRBV2 and TRBJ1-6; 10 bases line up with TRBD1. The CDR3 sequence is 14 residues long. Looked up from germline, CDR1 is SNHLY and CDR2 is FYNNEI. Losses at the gene ends were 6 bases for V and 7 bases for J; bases not matched to a gene: 3. CDR3 protein: CASRGTGENSPLHF. For the CDR3, the DNA is TGTGCCAGCAGGGGGACAGGGGAGAATTCACCCCTCCACTTT.

The rearrangement joins TRBV11-2 to TRBJ1-3; a possible D gene is TRBD1 (6 bases). The CDR3 extends over 16 amino acids. V was clipped by 1 base and J by 4 bases, with 14 bases between them. CDR1 SGHAT and CDR2 FQNNGV come from the germline V gene. CDR3 bases: TGTGCCAGCAGCTTAGTGCTTCCAGGGGCCGGAAACACCATATATTTT. It translates to CASSLVLPGAGNTIYF.

The chain links TRBV5-1 to TRBJ2-3; D may match TRBD1 or TRBD2 (5 bases each). This CDR3 has 15 residues. V was clipped by 4 bases and J by 1 base, with 13 bases between them. The V gene's germline CDR1 is SGHRS and CDR2 YFSETQ. The CDR3 DNA sequence: TGCGCCAGCAGCGCAGGGACGACCCGCACAGATACGCAGTATTTT. Translation: CASSAGTTRTDTQYF.

CDR3: CASSPSLTGTDTQYF. The CDR3 DNA follows: TGTGCCAGTAGTCCGAGCCTCACTGGCACAGATACGCAGTATTTT. This rearrangement joins TRBV19 to TRBJ2-3, with D unresolved. This CDR3 spans 15 amino acids. Germline-derived CDR1 and CDR2 are LNHDA and SQIVND (reference sequence). With 5 bases removed from V and 1 base from J, the gap between germline ends came to 13 bases.